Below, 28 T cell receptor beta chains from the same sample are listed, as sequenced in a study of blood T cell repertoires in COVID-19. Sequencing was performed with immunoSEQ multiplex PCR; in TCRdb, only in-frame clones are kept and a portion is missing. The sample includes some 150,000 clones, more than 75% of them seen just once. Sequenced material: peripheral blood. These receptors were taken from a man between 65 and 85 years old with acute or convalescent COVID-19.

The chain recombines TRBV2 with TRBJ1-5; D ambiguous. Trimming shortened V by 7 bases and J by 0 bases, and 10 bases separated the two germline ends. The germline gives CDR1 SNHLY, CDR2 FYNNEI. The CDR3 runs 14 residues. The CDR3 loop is CASKSSLSNQPQHF. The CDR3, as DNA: TGTGCCAGCAAGAGTAGCCTTAGCAATCAGCCCCAGCATTTT.

CDR3 coding DNA: TGTGCCACCAGTGATTCAGGGCCCCGAGAGTCCTACAATGAGCAGTTCTTC. This codes for CATSDSGPRESYNEQFF. This rearrangement joins TRBV24-1 to TRBJ2-1; D may be TRBD1 (5 bases). The germline V and J ends were trimmed by 2 bases and 1 base, with 14 bases remaining between them. The germline CDR1 and CDR2 sequences are KGHDR and SFDVKD. The CDR3 covers 17 residues.

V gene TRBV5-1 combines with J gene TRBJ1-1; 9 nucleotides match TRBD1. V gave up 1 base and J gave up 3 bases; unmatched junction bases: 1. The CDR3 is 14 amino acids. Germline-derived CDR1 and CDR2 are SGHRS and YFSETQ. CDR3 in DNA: TGCGCCAGCAGCTTGAGGACAGGGGACACTGAAGCTTTCTTT. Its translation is CASSLRTGDTEAFF. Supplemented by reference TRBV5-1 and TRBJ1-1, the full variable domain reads KAGVTQTPRYLIKTRGQQVTLSCSPISGHRSVSWYQQTPGQGLQFLFEYFSETQRNKGNFPGRFSGRQFSNSRSEMNVSTLELGDSALYLCASSLRTGDTEAFFGQGTRLTVV.

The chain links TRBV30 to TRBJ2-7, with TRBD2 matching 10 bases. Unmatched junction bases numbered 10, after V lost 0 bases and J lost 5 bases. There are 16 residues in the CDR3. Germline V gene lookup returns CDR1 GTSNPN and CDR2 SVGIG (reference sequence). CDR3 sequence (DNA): TGTGCCTGGAGTGTCTCCCTAATTAGCGGGAGGCACGAGCAGTACTTC. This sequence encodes CAWSVSLISGRHEQYF.

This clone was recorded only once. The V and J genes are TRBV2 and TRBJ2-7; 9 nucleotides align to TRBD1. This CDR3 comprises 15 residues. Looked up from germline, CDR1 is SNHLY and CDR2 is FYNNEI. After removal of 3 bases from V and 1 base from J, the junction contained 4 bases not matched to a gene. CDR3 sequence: CASSDPDRGSYEQYF. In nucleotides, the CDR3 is TGTGCCAGCAGTGACCCGGACAGGGGATCCTACGAGCAGTACTTC.

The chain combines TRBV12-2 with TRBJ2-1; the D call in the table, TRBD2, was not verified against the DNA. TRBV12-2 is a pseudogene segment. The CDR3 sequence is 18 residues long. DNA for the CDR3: TGTGCAAGTCGCTTAGCGTGGAGGAGGCTAGCGGGAGACGATGAGCAGTTCTTC. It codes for CASRLAWRRLAGDDEQFF.

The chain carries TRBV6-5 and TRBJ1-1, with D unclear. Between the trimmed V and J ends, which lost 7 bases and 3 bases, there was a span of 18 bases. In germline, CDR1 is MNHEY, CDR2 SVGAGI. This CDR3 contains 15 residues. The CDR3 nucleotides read TGTGCCAGCAAAAACCCGGCTGGGAGGGACACTGAAGCTTTCTTT. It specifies CASKNPAGRDTEAFF.

In DNA form, the CDR3 reads TGTGCCAGCAGGGGAGGAACTTATTCACCCCTCCACTTT. Its translation: CASRGGTYSPLHF. The J gene is TRBJ1-6, the V gene TRBV12-3 or TRBV12-4; no clear D gene. The CDR3 length is 13 residues. The ends were cut back, 6 bases at V and 8 bases at J, with 11 bases in the middle.

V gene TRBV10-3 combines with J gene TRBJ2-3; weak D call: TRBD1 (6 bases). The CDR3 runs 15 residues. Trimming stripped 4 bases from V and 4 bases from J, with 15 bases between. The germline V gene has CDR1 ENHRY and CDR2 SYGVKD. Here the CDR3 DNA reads TGTGCCATCAGTGCAGGCAGGGGAGCCCCAGATACGCAGTATTTT. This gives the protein CAISAGRGAPDTQYF.

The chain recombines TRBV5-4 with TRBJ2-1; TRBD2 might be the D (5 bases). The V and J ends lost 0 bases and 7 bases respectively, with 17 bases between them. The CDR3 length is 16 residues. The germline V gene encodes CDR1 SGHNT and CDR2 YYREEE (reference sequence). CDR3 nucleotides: TGTGCCAGCAGCTTGGCGGGGATGGGTGGGGAAAATGAGCAGTTCTTC. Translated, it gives CASSLAGMGGENEQFF. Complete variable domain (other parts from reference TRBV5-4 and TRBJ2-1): ETGVTQSPTHLIKTRGQQVTLRCSSQSGHNTVSWYQQALGQGPQFIFQYYREEENGRGNFPPRFSGLQFPNYSSELNVNALELDDSALYLCASSLAGMGGENEQFFGPGTRLTVL.

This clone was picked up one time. CDR3 in DNA: TGTGCCAGCATAGGTGGAGGGTATGAAAAACTGTTTTTT. This gives the protein CASIGGGYEKLFF. V and J are TRBV6-5 and TRBJ1-4; D ambiguous. Deletions cut 7 bases from V and 6 bases from J, with 12 bases between. Germline V gene sequence: CDR1 MNHEY, CDR2 SVGAGI. The CDR3 covers 13 residues.

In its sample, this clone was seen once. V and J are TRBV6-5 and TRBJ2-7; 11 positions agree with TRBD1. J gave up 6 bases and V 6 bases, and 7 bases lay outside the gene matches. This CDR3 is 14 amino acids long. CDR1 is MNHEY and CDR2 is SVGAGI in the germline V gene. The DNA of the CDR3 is TGTGCCAGCAGGGCGGACAGGGGGCGGCTCGAGCAGTACTTC. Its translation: CASRADRGRLEQYF.

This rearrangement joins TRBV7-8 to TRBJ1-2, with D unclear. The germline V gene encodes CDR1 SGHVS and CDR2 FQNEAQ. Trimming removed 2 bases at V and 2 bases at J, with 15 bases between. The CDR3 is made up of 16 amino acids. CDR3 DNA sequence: TGTGCCAGCAGCTTAACCCCCCTGAACACAAACTATGGCTACACCTTC. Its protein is CASSLTPLNTNYGYTF. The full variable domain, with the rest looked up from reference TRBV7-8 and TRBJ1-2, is GAGVSQSPRYKVAKRGQDVALRCDPISGHVSLFWYQQALGQGPEFLTYFQNEAQLDKSGLPSDRFFAERPEGSVSTLKIQRTQQEDSAVYLCASSLTPLNTNYGYTFGSGTRLTVV.

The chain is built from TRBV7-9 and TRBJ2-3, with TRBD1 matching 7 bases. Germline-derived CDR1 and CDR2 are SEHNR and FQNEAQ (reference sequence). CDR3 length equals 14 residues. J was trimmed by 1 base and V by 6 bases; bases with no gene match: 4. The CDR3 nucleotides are TGTGCCAGCAGAGATACAGGGGGCACAGATACGCAGTATTTT. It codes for CASRDTGGTDTQYF.

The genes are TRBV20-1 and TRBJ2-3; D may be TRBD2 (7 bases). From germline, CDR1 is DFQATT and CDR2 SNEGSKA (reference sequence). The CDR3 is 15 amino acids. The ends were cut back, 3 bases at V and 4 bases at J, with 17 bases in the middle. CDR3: CSASHFGGRADTQYF. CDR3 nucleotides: TGCAGTGCTAGTCACTTCGGGGGGCGGGCAGATACGCAGTATTTT.

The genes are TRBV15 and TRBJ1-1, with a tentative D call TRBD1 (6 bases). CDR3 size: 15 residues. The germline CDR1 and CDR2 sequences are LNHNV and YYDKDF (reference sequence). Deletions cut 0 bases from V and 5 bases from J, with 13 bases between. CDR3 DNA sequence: TGTGCCACCAGCAGAGACGGAGGGAGGGGGACTGAAGCTTTCTTT. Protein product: CATSRDGGRGTEAFF.

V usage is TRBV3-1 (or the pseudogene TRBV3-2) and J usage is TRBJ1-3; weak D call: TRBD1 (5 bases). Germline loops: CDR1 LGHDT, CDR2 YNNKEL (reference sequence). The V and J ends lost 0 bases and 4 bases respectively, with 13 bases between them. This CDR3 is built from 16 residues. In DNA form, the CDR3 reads TGTGCCAGCAGCCAAGATCTGGGGGGACCCGGAAACACCATATATTTT. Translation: CASSQDLGGPGNTIYF.

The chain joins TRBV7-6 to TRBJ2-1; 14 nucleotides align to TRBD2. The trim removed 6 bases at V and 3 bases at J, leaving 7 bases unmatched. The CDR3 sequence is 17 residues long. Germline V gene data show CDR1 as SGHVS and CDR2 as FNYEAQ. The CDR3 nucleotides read TGTGCCAGCAGTAGGGGACTAGCGGGGGCCTTCTACAATGAGCAGTTCTTC. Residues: CASSRGLAGAFYNEQFF.

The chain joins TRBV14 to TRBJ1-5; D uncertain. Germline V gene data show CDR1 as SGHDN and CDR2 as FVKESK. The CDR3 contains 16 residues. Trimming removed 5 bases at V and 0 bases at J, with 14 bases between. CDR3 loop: CASSGRGDRSNQPQHF. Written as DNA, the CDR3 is TGTGCCAGCAGCGGAAGAGGAGACCGTAGCAATCAGCCCCAGCATTTT.

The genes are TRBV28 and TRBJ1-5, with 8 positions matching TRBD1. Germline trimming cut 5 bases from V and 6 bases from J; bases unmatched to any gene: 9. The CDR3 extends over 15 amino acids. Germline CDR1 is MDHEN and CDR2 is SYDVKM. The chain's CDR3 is CASSLPTGDSQPQHF. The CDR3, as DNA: TGTGCCAGCAGTCTCCCGACAGGGGATAGTCAGCCCCAGCATTTT.

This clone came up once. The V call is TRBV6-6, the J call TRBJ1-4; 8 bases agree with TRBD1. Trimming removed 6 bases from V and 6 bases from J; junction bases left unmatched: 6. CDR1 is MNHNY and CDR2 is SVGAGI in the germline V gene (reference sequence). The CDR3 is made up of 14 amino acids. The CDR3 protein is CASSPTGVDEKLFF. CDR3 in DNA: TGTGCCAGCAGCCCGACAGGGGTGGATGAAAAACTGTTTTTT.

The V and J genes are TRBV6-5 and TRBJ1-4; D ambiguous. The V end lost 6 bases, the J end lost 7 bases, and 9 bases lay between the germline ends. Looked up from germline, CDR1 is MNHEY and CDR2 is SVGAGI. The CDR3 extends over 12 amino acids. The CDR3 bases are TGTGCCAGCAGAACCTACGGTGAAAAACTGTTTTTT. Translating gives CASRTYGEKLFF.

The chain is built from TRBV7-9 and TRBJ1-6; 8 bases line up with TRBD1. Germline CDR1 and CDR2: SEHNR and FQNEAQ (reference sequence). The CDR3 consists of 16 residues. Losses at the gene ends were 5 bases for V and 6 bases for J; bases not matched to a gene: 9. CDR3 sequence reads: CASSLRTGRINSPLHF. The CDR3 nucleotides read TGTGCCAGCAGCCTAAGGACAGGGAGGATTAATTCACCCCTCCACTTT.

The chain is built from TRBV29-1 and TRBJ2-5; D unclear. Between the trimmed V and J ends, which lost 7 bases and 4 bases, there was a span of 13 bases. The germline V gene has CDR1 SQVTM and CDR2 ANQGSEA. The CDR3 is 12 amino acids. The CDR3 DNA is TGCAGCGAAAGTCAGGTAGGAGAGACCCAGTACTTC. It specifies CSESQVGETQYF.

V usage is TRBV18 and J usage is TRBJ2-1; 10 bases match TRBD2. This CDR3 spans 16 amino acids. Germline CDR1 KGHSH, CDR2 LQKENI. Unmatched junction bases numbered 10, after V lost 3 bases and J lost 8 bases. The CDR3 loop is CASSPPSGGQGYEQFF. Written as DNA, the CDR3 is TGTGCCAGCTCACCCCCTAGCGGGGGCCAAGGGTATGAGCAGTTCTTC.

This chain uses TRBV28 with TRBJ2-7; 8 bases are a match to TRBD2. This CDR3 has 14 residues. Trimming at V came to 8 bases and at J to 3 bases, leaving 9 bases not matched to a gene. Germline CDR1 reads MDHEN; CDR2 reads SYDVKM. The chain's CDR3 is CASATPGTSYEQYF. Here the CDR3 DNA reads TGTGCCAGCGCCACCCCCGGGACTAGCTACGAGCAGTACTTC.

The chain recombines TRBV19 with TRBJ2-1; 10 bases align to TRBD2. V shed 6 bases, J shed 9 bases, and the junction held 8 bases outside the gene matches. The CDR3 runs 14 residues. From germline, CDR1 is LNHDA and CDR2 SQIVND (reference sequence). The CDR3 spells CASRVAGGLGEQFF. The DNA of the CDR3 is TGTGCCAGTAGGGTAGCGGGAGGCTTGGGTGAGCAGTTCTTC.

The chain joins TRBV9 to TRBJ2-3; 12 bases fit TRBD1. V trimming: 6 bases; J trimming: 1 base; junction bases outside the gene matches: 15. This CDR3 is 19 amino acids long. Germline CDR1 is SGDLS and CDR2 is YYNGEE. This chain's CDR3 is CASTGPPGQGAFGTDTQYF. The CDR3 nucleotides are TGTGCCAGCACCGGCCCTCCGGGACAGGGGGCTTTTGGCACAGATACGCAGTATTTT. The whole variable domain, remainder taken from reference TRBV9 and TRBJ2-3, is DSGVTQTPKHLITATGQRVTLRCSPRSGDLSVYWYQQSLDQGLQFLIQYYNGEERAKGNILERFSAQQFPDLHSELNLSSLELGDSALYFCASTGPPGQGAFGTDTQYFGPGTRLTVL.